This section outlines one T cell receptor beta chain sequence together with its context. The sample originates from a study of blood T cell repertoires in COVID-19. Assay used: immunoSEQ multiplex PCR; TCRdb lists only in-frame clones, some missing. Among fewer than 250,000 clones listed, roughly 81% were seen once. This CDR3 is 14 amino acids long. The V and J ends lost 3 bases and 4 bases respectively, with 15 bases between them. Germline V CDR1 and CDR2: GTSNPN, SVGIG (reference sequence). The chain combines TRBV30 with TRBJ1-2, with a weak D call TRBD1 (5 bases). The sequence was obtained from a woman aged 65 to 85 with active or convalescent COVID-19. The sequencing sample was made of peripheral blood. DNA of the CDR3: TGTGCCTGGAGCGAAGGTACAGGTGGCTATGGCTACACCTTC. It translates to CAWSEGTGGYGYTF. The variable domain in full, with the rest retrieved from reference TRBV30 and TRBJ1-2, is SQTIHQWPATLVQPVGSPLSLECTVEGTSNPNLYWYRQAAGRGLQLLFYSVGIGQISSEVPQNLSASRPQDRQFILSSKKLLLSDSGFYLCAWSEGTGGYGYTFGSGTRLTVV.